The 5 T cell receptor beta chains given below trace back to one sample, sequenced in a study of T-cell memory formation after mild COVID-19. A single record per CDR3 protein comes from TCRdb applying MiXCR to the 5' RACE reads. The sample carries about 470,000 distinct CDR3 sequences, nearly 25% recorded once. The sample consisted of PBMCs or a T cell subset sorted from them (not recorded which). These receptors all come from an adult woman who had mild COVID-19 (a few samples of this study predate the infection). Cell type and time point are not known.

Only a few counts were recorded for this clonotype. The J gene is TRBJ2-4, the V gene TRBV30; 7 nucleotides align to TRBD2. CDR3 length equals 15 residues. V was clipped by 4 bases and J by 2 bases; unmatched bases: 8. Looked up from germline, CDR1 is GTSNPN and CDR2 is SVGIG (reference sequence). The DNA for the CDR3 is TGTGCCTGGAACTTGGGACTATCGACCAAAAACATTCAGTACTTC. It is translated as CAWNLGLSTKNIQYF. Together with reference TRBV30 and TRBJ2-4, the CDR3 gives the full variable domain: SQTIHQWPATLVQPVGSPLSLECTVEGTSNPNLYWYRQAAGRGLQLLFYSVGIGQISSEVPQNLSASRPQDRQFILSSKKLLLSDSGFYLCAWNLGLSTKNIQYFGAGTRLSVL.

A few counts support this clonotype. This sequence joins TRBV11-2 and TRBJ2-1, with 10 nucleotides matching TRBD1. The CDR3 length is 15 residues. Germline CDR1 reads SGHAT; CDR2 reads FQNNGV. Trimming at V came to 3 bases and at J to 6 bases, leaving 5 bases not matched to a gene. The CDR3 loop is CASSLRDRGSNEQFF. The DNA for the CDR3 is TGTGCCAGCAGCTTGAGGGACAGGGGATCCAATGAGCAGTTCTTC.

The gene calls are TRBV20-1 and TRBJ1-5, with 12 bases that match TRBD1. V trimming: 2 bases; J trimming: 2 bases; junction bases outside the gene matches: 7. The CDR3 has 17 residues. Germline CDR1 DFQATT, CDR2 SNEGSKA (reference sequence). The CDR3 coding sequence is TGCAGTGCTAGAAGGGGACAGGGGGCGCGTGGCAATCAGCCCCAGCATTTT. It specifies CSARRGQGARGNQPQHF.

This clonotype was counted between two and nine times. In nucleotides, the CDR3 is TGTGCCAGCAGTGGGAGCGGGGCGCGCGACTGGAATGAGCAGTTCTTC. This encodes CASSGSGARDWNEQFF. The chain links TRBV12-3 or TRBV12-4 to TRBJ2-1; 7 bases line up with TRBD2. V lost 5 bases to trimming and J lost 7 bases; unmatched junction nucleotides: 14. CDR3 size: 16 residues.

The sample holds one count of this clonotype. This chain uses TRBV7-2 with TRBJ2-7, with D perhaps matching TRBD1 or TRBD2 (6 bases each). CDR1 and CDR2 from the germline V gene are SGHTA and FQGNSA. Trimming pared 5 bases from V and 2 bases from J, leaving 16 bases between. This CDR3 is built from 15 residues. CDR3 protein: CASSPREWGPYEQYF. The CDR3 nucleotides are TGTGCCAGCAGCCCCCGGGAGTGGGGGCCCTACGAGCAGTACTTC.